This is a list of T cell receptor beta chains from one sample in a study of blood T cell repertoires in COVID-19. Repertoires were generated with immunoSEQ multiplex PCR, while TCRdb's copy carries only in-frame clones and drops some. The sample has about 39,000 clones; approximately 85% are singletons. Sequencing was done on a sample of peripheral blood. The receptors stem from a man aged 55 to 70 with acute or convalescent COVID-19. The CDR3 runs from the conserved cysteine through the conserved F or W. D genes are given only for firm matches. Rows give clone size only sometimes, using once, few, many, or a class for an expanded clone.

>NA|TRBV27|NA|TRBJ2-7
TGTGCCAGCTCTCGAACAGGGTTTTACGAGCAGTACTTC
CASSRTGFYEQYF
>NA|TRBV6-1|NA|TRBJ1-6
TGTGCCAGCAGTGAATTGGGGGGGTCAGGTAATTCACCCCTCCACTTT
CASSELGGSGNSPLHF
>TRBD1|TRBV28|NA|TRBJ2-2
TGTGCCAGCAGTTCGGGGCAGGGGGATACCGGGGAGCTGTTTTTT
CASSSGQGDTGELFF
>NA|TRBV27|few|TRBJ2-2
TGTGCCAGTCGCAGGGTTGACACCGGGGAGCTGTTTTTT
CASRRVDTGELFF
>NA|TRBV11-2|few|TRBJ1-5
TGTGCCAGCAGCCAAGGGTCAGGGGTTAGTCAGCCCCAGCATTTT
CASSQGSGVSQPQHF
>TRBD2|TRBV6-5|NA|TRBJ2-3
TGTGCCAGCAGTTACGCTAGCGGTGAGGATACGCAGTATTTT
CASSYASGEDTQYF
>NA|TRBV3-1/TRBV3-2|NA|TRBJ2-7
TGTGCCAGCAGCCTAAGCGGCTTTACCTACGAGCAGTACTTC
CASSLSGFTYEQYF
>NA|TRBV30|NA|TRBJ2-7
TGTGCCTGGAGGCAGGGGCCCTCCTACGAGCAGTACTTC
CAWRQGPSYEQYF
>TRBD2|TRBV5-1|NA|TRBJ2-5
TGCGCCAGCAGCTTGGGCCCACTAGCGGGGGTCGGAGAGACCCAGTACTTC
CASSLGPLAGVGETQYF
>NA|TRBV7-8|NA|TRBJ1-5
TGTGCCAGCAGCCTACAGACGGCGCAGCCCCAGCATTTT
CASSLQTAQPQHF
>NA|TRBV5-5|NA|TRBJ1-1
TGTGCCAGCAGCATTCAGACGGGGATGAACACTGAAGCTTTCTTT
CASSIQTGMNTEAFF
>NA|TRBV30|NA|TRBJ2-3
TGTGCCTGGCGGGAGCATATTTCCACAGATACGCAGTATTTT
CAWREHISTDTQYF
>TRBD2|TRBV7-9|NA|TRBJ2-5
TGTGCCAGCAGCCCCCTAGGCGGGAGGCCCCAAGAGACCCAGTACTTC
CASSPLGGRPQETQYF
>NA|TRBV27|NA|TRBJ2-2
TGTGCCAGCAGGGCTTTCACAGGGAACACCGGGGAGCTGTTTTTT
CASRAFTGNTGELFF
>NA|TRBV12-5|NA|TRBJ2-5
TGTGCTAGTGGTTCCTGGCAGGGTCGAGAGACCCAGTACTTC
CASGSWQGRETQYF
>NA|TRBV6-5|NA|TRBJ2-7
TGTGCCAGCAGTTATGGCCGGGAGCGGTACGAGCAGTACTTC
CASSYGRERYEQYF
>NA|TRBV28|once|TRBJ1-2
TGTGCCAGCAGTTTAGGCAGGCGAAAGGGCTACACCTTC
CASSLGRRKGYTF
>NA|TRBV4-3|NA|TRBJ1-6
TGCGCCAGCAGCCCCGGGGGTGGGGGTAATTCACCCCTCCACTTT
CASSPGGGGNSPLHF
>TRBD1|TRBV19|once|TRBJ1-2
TGTGCCAGTAGTTCCGCGGACAGGGGGATTTATGGCTACACCTTC
CASSSADRGIYGYTF
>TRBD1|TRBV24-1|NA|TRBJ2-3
TGTGCCACCAGTGATTTGCGGATCCAGACAGGGTTCTGGTCAGATACGCAGTATTTT
CATSDLRIQTGFWSDTQYF
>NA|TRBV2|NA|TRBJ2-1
TGTGCCAGCAAACAGGGAAGCTCCTACAATGAGCAGTTCTTC
CASKQGSSYNEQFF
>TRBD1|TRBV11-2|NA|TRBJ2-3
TGTGCCAGCAGCTGGGACAGATCCACAGATACGCAGTATTTT
CASSWDRSTDTQYF
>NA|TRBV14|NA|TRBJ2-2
TGTGCCAGCAGCCAACTTTACACCGGGGAGCTGTTTTTT
CASSQLYTGELFF
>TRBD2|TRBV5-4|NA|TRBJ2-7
TGTGCCAGCAGCTTTCGGGACCTTGCGGGGGACTCCTACGAGCAGTACTTC
CASSFRDLAGDSYEQYF
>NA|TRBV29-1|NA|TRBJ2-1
TGCAGCGTTGAAGATCGTCTCGGGGTACCCAGCCAGTTCTTC
CSVEDRLGVPSQFF
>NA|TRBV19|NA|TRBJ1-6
TGTGCCAGTAGTCCCGTCCGGAATTCACCCCTCCACTTT
CASSPVRNSPLHF
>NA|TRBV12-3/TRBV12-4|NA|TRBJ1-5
TGTGCCAGCAGTCGTGGACAGACTCAGCCCCAGCATTTT
CASSRGQTQPQHF
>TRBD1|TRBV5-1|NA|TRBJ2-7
TGCGCCAGCAGCGGCGGACAGGCCTACGAGCAGTACTTC
CASSGGQAYEQYF
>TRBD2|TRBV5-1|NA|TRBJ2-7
TGCGCCAGCAGCTTGTTAACGCATAGCGGGGAGCAGTACTTC
CASSLLTHSGEQYF
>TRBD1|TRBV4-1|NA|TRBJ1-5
TGCGCCAGCAGCCGAAAGACAGGGTCCAATCAGCCCCAGCATTTT
CASSRKTGSNQPQHF
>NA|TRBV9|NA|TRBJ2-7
TGTGCCAGCAGCGTAGGGCGTCAGGGGATCTACGAGCAGTACTTC
CASSVGRQGIYEQYF
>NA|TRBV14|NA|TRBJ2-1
TGTGCCAGCAGCCAAGTGCAGAGGCGGGGGCAGTTCTTC
CASSQVQRRGQFF
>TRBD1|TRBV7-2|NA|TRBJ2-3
TGTGCCAGCAGCCCGAGTGGGACAGGGGGCCCAGATACGCAGTATTTT
CASSPSGTGGPDTQYF
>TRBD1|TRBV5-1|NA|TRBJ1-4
TGCGCCAGCAGCTTCGGACAGGCCGCCGATAATGAAAAACTGTTTTTT
CASSFGQAADNEKLFF
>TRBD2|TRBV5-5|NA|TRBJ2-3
TGTGCCAGCAGCTTCTCGGGGGGAGAGGCAGATACGCAGTATTTT
CASSFSGGEADTQYF
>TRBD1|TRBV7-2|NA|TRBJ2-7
TGTGCCAGCAGGGTCGGACAGGGGATAGGGGAGCAGTACTTC
CASRVGQGIGEQYF
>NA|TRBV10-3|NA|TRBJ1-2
TGTGCCATCAGTGATCGCTTTAGAGAGGCGAACTATGGCTACACCTTC
CAISDRFREANYGYTF
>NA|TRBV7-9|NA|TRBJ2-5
TGTGCCAGCAGCTTGAACGAGCGAGAGACCCAGTACTTC
CASSLNERETQYF
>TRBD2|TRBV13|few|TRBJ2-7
TGTGCCAGCAGCTTAAGCGGGATTCCCTACGAGCAGTACTTC
CASSLSGIPYEQYF
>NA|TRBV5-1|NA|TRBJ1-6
TGCGCCAGCAGCTTGGCCCAGGGCTTCAATTCACCCCTCCACTTT
CASSLAQGFNSPLHF
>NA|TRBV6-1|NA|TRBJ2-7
TGTGCCAGCAGTGAAGTGGAGTCCGAGCAGTACTTC
CASSEVESEQYF
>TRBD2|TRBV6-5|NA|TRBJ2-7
TGTGCCAGCAGCGGGCGGGAGGACCCCCCCTACGAGCAGTACTTC
CASSGREDPPYEQYF
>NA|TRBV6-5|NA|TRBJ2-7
TGTGCCAGCAGTTCCAAGGGGTACGAGCAGTACTTC
CASSSKGYEQYF
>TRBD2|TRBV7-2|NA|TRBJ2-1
TGTGCCAGCAGCTATGGGACTAGCGGGAGCTATGAGCAGTTCTTC
CASSYGTSGSYEQFF
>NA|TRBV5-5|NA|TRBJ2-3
TGTGCCAGCAGCCCCCGGGATGGGGTCTCAGATACGCAGTATTTT
CASSPRDGVSDTQYF
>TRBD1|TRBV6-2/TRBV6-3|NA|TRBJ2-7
TGTGCCAGCAGTCAGATATACAGGGGAGAGCAGTACTTC
CASSQIYRGEQYF
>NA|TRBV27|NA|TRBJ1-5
TGTGCCAGCAGGAGTCGGGGGACCAATCAGCCCCAGCATTTT
CASRSRGTNQPQHF
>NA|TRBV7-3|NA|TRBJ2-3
TGTGCCAGCAGCTTAATGGGGGCGGTGGGCACAGATACGCAGTATTTT
CASSLMGAVGTDTQYF